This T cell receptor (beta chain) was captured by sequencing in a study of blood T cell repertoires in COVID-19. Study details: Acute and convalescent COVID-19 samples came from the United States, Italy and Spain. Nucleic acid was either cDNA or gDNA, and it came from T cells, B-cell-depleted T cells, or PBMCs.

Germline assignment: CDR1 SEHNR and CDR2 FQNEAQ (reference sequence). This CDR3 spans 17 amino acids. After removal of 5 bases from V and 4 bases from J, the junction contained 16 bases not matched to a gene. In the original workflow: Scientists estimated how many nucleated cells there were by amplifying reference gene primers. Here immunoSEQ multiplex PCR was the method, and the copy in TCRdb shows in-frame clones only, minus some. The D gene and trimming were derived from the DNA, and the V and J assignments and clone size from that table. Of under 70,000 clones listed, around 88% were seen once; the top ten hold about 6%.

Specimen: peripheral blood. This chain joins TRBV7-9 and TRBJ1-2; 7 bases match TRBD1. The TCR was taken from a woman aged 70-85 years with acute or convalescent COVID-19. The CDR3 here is CASSLLLDRANFYGYTF. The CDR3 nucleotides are TGTGCCAGCAGCCTTTTGTTAGACAGGGCAAACTTCTATGGCTACACCTTC.